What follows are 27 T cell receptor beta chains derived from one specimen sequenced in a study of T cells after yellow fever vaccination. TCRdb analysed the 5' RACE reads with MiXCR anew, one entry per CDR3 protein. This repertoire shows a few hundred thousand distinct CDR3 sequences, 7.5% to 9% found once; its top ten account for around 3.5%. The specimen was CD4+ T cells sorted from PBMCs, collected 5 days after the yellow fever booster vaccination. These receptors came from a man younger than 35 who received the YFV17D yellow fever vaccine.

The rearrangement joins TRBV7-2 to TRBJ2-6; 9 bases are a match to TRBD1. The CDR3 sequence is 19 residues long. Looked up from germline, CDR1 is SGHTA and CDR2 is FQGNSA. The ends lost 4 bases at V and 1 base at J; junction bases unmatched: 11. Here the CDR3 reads CASSSRGVDRGSGANVLTF. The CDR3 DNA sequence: TGTGCCAGCAGCTCCCGAGGAGTGGACAGGGGTTCTGGGGCCAACGTCCTGACTTTC.

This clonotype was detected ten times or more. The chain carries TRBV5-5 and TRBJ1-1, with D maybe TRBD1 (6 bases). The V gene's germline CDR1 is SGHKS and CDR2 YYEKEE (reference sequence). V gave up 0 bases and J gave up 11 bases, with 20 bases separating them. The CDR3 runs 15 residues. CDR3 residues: CASSLDLDRRFSAFF. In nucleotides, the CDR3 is TGTGCCAGCAGCTTGGACTTAGACAGGAGGTTTAGTGCTTTCTTT.

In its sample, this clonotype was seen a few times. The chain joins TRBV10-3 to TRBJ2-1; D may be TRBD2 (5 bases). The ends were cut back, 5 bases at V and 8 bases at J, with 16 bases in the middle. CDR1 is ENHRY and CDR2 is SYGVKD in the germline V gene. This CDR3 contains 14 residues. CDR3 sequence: CAISLTGETYEQFF. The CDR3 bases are TGTGCCATCAGTTTAACCGGGGAAACGTATGAGCAGTTCTTC.

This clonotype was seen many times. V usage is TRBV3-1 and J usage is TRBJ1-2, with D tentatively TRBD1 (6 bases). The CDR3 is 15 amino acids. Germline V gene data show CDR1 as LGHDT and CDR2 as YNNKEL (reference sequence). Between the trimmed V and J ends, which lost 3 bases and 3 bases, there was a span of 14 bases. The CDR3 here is CASSHRFKGDYGYTF. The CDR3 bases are TGTGCCAGCAGCCACCGTTTTAAGGGGGACTATGGCTACACCTTC.

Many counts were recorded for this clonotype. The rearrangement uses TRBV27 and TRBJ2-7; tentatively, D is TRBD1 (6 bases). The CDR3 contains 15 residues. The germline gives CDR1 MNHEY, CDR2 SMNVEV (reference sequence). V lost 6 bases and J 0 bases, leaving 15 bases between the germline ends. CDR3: CASSLDDRSSYEQYF. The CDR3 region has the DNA TGTGCCAGCAGCCTGGACGACAGGTCCTCCTACGAGCAGTACTTC.

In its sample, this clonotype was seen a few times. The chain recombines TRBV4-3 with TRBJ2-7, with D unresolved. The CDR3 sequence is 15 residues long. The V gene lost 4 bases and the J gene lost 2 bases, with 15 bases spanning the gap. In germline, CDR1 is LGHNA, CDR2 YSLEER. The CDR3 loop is CASSPIGSPPYEQYF. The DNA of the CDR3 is TGCGCCAGCAGCCCCATCGGCAGTCCCCCCTACGAGCAGTACTTC.

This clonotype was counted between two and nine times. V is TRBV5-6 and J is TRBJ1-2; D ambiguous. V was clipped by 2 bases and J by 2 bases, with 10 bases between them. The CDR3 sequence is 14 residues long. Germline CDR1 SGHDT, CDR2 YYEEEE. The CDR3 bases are TGTGCCAGCAGCTTTCTTACAGCCAACTATGGCTACACCTTC. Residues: CASSFLTANYGYTF.

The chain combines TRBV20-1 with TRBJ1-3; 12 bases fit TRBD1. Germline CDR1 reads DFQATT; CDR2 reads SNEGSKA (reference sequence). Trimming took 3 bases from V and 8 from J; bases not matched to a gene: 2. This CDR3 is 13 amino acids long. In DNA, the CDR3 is TGCAGTGCTAGGGGACAGGGGGCAGACACCATATATTTT. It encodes CSARGQGADTIYF.

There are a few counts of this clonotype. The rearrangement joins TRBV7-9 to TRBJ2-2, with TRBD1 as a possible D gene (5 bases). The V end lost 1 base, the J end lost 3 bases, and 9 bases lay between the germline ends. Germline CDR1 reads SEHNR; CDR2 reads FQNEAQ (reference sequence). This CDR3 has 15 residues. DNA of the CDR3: TGTGCCAGCAGCTTAGTTGCAGGGTACACCGGGGAGCTGTTTTTT. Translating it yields CASSLVAGYTGELFF.

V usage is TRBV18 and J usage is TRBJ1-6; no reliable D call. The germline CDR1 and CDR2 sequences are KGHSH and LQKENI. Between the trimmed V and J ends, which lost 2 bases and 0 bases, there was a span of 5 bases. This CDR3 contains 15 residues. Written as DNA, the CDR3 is TGTGCCAGCTCACCAGTGGACTCCTATAATTCACCCCTCCACTTT. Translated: CASSPVDSYNSPLHF.

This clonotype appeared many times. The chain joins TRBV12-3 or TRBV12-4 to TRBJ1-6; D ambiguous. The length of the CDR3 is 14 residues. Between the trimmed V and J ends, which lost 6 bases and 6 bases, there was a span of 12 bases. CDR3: CASRVQWRNSPLHF. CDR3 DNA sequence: TGTGCCAGCAGGGTCCAGTGGCGTAATTCACCCCTCCACTTT.

CDR3 residues: CASSWGTGNYEQYV. In DNA, the CDR3 is TGTGCCAGCAGCTGGGGGACAGGAAACTACGAGCAGTACGTC. V and J are TRBV5-6 and TRBJ2-7; 8 positions agree with TRBD1. The CDR3 is 14 amino acids. CDR1 is SGHDT, CDR2 YYEEEE, per germline. With V trimmed by 3 bases and J by 3 bases, 5 bases remained unmatched.

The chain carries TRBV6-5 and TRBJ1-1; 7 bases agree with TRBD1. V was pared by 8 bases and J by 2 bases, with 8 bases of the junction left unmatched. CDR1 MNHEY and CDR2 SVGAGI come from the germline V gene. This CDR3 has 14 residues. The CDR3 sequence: CASGGTALNTEAFF. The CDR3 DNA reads TGTGCCAGCGGTGGGACAGCCTTAAACACTGAAGCTTTCTTT.

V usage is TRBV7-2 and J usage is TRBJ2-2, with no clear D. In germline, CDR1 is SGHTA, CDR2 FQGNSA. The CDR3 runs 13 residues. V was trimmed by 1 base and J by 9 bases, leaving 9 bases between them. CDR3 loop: CASSLDRARELFF. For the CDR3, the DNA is TGTGCCAGCAGCTTAGATCGGGCTAGGGAGCTGTTTTTT.

The CDR3 coding sequence is TGTGCCAGCAGCTTAGAGCCAGGGGGCTCCTACGAGCAGTACTTC. This codes for CASSLEPGGSYEQYF. This chain joins TRBV7-2 and TRBJ2-7, with 7 bases fitting TRBD1. Per the germline V gene, CDR1 is SGHTA and CDR2 is FQGNSA. This CDR3 is 15 amino acids long. V was pared by 1 base and J by 0 bases, with 3 bases of the junction left unmatched.

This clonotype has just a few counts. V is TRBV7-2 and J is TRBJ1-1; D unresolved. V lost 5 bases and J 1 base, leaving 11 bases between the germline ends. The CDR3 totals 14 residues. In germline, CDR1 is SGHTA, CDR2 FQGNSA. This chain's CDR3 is CASSLQPGNTEAFF. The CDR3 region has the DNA TGTGCCAGCAGCCTGCAGCCGGGGAACACTGAAGCTTTCTTT.

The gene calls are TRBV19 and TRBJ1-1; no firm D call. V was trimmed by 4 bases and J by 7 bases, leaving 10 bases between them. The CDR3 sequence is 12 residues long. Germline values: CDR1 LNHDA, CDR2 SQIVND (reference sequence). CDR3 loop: CASSTLTGEAFF. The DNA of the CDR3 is TGTGCCAGTAGTACGTTAACGGGTGAAGCTTTCTTT. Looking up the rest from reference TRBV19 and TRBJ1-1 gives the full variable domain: DGGITQSPKYLFRKEGQNVTLSCEQNLNHDAMYWYRQDPGQGLRLIYYSQIVNDFQKGDIAEGYSVSREKKESFPLTVTSAQKNPTAFYLCASSTLTGEAFFGQGTRLTVV.

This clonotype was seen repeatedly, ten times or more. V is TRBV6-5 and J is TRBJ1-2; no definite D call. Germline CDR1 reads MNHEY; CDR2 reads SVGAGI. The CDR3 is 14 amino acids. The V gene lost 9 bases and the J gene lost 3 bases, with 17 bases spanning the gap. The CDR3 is CASSAGPSYYGYTF. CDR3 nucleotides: TGTGCCAGTTCGGCGGGCCCCTCTTACTATGGCTACACCTTC.

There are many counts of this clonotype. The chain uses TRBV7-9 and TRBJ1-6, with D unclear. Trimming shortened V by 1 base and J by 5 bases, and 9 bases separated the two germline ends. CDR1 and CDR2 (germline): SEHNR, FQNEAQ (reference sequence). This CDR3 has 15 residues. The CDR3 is CASSLGQINNSPLHF. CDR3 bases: TGTGCCAGCAGCTTAGGGCAGATCAATAATTCACCCCTCCACTTT. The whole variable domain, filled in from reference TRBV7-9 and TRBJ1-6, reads DTGVSQNPRHKITKRGQNVTFRCDPISEHNRLYWYRQTLGQGPEFLTYFQNEAQLEKSRLLSDRFSAERPKGSFSTLEIQRTEQGDSAMYLCASSLGQINNSPLHFGNGTRLTVT.

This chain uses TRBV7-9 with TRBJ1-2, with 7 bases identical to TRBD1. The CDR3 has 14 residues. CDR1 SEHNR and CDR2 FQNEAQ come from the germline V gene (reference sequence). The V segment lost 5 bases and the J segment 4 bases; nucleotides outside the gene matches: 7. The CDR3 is CASSVGGAGYGYTF. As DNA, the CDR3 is TGTGCCAGCAGCGTAGGGGGCGCAGGCTATGGCTACACCTTC. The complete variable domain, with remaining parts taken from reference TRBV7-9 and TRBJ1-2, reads DTGVSQNPRHKITKRGQNVTFRCDPISEHNRLYWYRQTLGQGPEFLTYFQNEAQLEKSRLLSDRFSAERPKGSFSTLEIQRTEQGDSAMYLCASSVGGAGYGYTFGSGTRLTVV.

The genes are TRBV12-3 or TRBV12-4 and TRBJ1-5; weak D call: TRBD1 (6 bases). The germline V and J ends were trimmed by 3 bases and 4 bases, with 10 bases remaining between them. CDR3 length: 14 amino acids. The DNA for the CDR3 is TGTGCCAGCAGTTTCAGGGGAGTGAATCAGCCCCAGCATTTT. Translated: CASSFRGVNQPQHF.

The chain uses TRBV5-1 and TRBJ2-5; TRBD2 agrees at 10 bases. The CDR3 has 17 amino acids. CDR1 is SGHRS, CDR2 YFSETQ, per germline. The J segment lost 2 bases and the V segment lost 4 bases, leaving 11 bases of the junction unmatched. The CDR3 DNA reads TGCGCCAGCAGCGTCGGAGCGGGGGGGCTTCGTCAAGAGACCCAGTACTTC. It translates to CASSVGAGGLRQETQYF.

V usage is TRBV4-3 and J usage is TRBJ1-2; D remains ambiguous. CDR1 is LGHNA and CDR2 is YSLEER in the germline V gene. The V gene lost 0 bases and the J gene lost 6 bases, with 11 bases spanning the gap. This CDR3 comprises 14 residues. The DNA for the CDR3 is TGCGCCAGCAGCCAAGACCATTCGGGGAATGGCTACACCTTC. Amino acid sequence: CASSQDHSGNGYTF.

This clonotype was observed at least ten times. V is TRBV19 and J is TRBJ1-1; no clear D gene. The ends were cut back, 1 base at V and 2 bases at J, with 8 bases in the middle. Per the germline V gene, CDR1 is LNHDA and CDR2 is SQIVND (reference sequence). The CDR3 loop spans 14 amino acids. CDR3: CASSIGTANTEAFF. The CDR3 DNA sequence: TGTGCCAGTAGTATAGGTACAGCTAACACTGAAGCTTTCTTT.

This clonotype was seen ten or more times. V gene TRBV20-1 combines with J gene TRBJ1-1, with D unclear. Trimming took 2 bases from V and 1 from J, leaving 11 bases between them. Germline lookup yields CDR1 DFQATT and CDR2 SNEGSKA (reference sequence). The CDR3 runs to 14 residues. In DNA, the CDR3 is TGCAGTGCTAGACAAGGGAGCGAGAACACTGAAGCTTTCTTT. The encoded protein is CSARQGSENTEAFF.

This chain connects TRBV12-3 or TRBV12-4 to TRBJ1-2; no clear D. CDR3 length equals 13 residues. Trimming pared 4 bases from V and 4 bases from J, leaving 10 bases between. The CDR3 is CASSSGGIYGYTF. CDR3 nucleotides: TGTGCCAGCAGTTCGGGAGGGATCTATGGCTACACCTTC.

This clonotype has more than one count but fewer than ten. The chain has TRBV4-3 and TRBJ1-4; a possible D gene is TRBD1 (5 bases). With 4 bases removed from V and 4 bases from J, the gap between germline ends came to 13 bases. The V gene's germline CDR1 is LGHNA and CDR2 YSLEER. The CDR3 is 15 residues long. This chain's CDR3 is CASSRLPGVNEKLFF. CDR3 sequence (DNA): TGCGCCAGCAGCCGCCTCCCGGGGGTTAATGAAAAACTGTTTTTT.